This TCR beta chain emerged from a study of CD8 T cells in ankylosing spondylitis. TCRdb re-called the 5' RACE reads with MiXCR, one entry per CDR3 protein. The table shows about 250,000 distinct CDR3 sequences, with over 30% occurring only once. The CDR3 covers 16 residues. Germline CDR1 and CDR2: DFQATT and SNEGSKA (reference sequence). As regards this clonotype: The antigen remains undetermined. One end of the junction varies from germline; a read error may be responsible.

Study results and caveats: Earlier literature documents some of the motif variants in reactive arthritis synovial fluid and blood.

The sequencing sample was made of blood, either unsorted or a sorted T cell fraction (not recorded which). This sequence was found in a male donor with ankylosing spondylitis or in good health (not recorded which). The chain combines TRBV20-1 with TRBJ2-1; D not certain. In DNA, the CDR3 is TGCTGTGCTAGAATCGTGTTTGGGTTGGGCTACAATGAGCAGTTCTTC. It yields the protein CCARIVFGLGYNEQFF.